The clone carrying this T cell receptor beta chain occurred many times. Amplified TCR beta CDR3 regions came from RNA transcripts. When the TCR CDR3 underwent first-round RT-PCR, the HTBI primer set was used. A single record per CDR3 protein comes from TCRdb applying MiXCR to the multiplex PCR reads. The sample records around 600,000 distinct CDR3 sequences, around 16% being singletons. Looked up from germline, CDR1 is MNHNS and CDR2 is SASEGT. The CDR3 is 15 residues long. Losses at the gene ends were 0 bases for V and 6 bases for J; bases not matched to a gene: 4. These data originate in a study of T cells in Graves' hyperthyroidism and ophthalmopathy.

Sequencing was performed on blood. This clonotype was sampled from a woman between 40 and 55 years old with Graves' ophthalmopathy. The rearrangement uses TRBV6-1 and TRBJ2-5, with TRBD2 matching over 10 bases. This CDR3 is CASSEAASGSKTQYF. The DNA for the CDR3 is TGTGCCAGCAGTGAAGCAGCTAGCGGGAGCAAGACCCAGTACTTC.